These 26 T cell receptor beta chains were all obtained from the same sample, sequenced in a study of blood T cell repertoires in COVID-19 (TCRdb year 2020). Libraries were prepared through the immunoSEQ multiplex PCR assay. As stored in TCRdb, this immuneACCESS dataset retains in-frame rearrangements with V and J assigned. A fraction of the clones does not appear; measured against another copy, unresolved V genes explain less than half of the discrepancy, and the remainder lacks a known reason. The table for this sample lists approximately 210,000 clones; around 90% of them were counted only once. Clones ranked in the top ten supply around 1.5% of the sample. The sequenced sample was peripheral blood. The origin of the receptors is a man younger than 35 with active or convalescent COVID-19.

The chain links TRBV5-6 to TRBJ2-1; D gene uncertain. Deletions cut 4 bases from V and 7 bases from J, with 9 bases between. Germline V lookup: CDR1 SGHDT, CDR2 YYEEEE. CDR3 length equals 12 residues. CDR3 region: CASSPSTNEQFF. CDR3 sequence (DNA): TGTGCCAGCAGCCCATCCACAAATGAGCAGTTCTTC.

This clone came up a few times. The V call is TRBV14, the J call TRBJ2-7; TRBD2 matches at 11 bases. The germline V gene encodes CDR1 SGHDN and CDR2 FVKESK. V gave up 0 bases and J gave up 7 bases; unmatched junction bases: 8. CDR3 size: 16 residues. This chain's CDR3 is CASSQEEGLAAQEQYF. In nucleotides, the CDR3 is TGTGCCAGCAGCCAAGAGGAGGGACTAGCGGCCCAGGAGCAGTACTTC. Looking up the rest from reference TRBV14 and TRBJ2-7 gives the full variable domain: EAGVTQFPSHSVIEKGQTVTLRCDPISGHDNLYWYRRVMGKEIKFLLHFVKESKQDESGMPNNRFLAERTGGTYSTLKVQPAELEDSGVYFCASSQEEGLAAQEQYFGPGTRLTVT.

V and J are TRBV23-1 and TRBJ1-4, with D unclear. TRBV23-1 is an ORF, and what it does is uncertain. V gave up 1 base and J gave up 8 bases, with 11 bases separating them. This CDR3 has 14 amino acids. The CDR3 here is CASSQFHRPEKLFF. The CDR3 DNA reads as TGCGCCAGCAGTCAATTTCACAGACCCGAAAAACTGTTTTTT.

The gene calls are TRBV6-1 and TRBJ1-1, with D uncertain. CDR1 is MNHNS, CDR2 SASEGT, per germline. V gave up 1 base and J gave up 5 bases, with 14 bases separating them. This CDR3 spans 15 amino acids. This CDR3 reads CASSEDPGSGTEAFF. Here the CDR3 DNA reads TGTGCCAGCAGTGAAGACCCAGGCTCGGGGACTGAAGCTTTCTTT.

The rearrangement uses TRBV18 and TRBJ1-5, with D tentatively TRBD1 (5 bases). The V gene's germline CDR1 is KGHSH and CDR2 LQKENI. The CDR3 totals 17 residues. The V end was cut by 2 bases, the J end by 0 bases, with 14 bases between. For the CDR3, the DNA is TGTGCCAGCTCACCATCCGGATCAGGGTATAGCAATCAGCCCCAGCATTTT. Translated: CASSPSGSGYSNQPQHF.

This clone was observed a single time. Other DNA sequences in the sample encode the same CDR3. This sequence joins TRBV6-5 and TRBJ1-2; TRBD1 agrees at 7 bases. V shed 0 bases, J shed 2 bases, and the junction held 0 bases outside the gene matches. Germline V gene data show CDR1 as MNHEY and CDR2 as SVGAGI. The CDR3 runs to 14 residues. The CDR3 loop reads CASSYSTGNYGYTF. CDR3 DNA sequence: TGTGCCAGCAGTTACTCGACAGGGAACTATGGCTACACCTTC.

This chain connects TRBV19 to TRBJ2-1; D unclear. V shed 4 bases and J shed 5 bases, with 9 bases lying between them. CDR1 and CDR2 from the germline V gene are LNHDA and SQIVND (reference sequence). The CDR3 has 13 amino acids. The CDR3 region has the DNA TGTGCCAGTAGTACCCTGGAGAACAATGAGCAGTTCTTC. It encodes CASSTLENNEQFF.

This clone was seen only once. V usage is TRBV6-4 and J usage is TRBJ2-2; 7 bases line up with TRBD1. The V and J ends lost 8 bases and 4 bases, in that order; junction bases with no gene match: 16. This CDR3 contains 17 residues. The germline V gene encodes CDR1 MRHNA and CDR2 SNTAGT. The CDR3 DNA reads TGTGCCAGCTCCCCGGGAAGGGGGCGTAGTGGCACCGGGGAGCTGTTTTTT. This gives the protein CASSPGRGRSGTGELFF.

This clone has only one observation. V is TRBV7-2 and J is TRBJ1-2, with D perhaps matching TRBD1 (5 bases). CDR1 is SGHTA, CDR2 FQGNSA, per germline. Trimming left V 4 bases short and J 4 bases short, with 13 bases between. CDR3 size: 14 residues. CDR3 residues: CASSSLAGGYGYTF. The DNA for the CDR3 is TGTGCCAGCAGCTCGCTAGCCGGGGGCTATGGCTACACCTTC.

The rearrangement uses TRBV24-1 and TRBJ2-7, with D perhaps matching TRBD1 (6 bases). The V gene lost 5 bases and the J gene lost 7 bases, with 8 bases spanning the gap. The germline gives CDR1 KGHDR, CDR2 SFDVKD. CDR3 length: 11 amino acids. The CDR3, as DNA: TGTGCCACCAGTGCTAGGGGGGAGCAGTACTTC. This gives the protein CATSARGEQYF.

The CDR3 is CASSPPRQLNTGELFF. For the CDR3, the DNA is TGTGCCAGCAGTCCACCTAGACAGCTTAACACCGGGGAGCTGTTTTTT. The rearrangement uses TRBV28 and TRBJ2-2; D possibly corresponds to TRBD1 (5 bases). The CDR3 is made up of 16 amino acids. V lost 5 bases, J lost 2 bases, and 15 bases lay in between. Germline-derived CDR1 and CDR2 are MDHEN and SYDVKM. Full variable domain (missing parts from reference TRBV28 and TRBJ2-2): DVKVTQSSRYLVKRTGEKVFLECVQDMDHENMFWYRQDPGLGLRLIYFSYDVKMKEKGDIPEGYSVSREKKERFSLILESASTNQTSMYLCASSPPRQLNTGELFFGEGSRLTVL.

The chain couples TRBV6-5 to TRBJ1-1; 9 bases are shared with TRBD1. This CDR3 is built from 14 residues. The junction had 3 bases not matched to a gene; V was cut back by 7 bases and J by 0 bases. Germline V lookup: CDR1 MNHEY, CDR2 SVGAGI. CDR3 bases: TGTGCCAGCACCCGGACAGGGGTGAACACTGAAGCTTTCTTT. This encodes CASTRTGVNTEAFF.

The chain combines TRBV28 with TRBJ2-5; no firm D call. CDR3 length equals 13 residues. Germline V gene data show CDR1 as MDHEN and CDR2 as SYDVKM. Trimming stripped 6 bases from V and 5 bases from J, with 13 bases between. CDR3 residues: CASSFLVPETQYF. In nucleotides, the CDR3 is TGTGCCAGCAGCTTTTTAGTTCCGGAGACCCAGTACTTC.

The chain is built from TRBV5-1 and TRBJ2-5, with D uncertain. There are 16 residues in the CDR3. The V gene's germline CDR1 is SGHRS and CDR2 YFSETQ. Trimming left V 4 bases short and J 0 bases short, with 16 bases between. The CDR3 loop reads CASSTGQKGYQETQYF. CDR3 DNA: TGCGCCAGCAGCACGGGTCAGAAAGGTTACCAAGAGACCCAGTACTTC.

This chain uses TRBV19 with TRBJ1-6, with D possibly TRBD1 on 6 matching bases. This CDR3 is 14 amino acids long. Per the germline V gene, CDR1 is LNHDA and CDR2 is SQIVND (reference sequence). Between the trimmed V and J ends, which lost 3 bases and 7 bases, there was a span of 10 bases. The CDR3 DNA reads TGTGCCAGTAGTATGGGTCAGGGGAATTCACCCCTCCACTTT. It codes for CASSMGQGNSPLHF.

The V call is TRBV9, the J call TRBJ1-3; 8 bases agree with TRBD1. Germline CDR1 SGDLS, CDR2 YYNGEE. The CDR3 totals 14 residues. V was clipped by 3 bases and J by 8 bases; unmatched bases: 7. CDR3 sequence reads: CASSATTGADTIYF. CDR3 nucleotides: TGTGCCAGCAGCGCTACGACAGGGGCTGACACCATATATTTT.

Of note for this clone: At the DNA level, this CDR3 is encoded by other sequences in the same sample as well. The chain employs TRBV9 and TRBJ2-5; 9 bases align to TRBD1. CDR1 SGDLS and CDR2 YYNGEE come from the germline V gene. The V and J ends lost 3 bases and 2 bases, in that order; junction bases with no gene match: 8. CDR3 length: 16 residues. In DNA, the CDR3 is TGTGCCAGCAGCGCTAGAGACAGGGGGGGTCAAGAGACCCAGTACTTC. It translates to CASSARDRGGQETQYF.

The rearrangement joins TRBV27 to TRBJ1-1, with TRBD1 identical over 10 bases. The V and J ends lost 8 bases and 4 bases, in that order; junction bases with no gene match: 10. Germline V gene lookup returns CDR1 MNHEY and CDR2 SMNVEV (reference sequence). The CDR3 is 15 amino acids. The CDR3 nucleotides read TGTGCCAGCCAACCATGGACAGGGGGGGTCACTGAAGCTTTCTTT. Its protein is CASQPWTGGVTEAFF.

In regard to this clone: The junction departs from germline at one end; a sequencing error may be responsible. CDR3 sequence (DNA): TGCAGCGTGGAAGGTACGGGACTAGCGGGAGGGCACCCGTACAATGAGCAGTTCTTC. Its translation is CSVEGTGLAGGHPYNEQFF. The chain combines TRBV29-1 with TRBJ2-1; 16 bases are a match to TRBD2. This CDR3 comprises 19 residues. Per germline, CDR1 SQVTM and CDR2 ANQGSEA.

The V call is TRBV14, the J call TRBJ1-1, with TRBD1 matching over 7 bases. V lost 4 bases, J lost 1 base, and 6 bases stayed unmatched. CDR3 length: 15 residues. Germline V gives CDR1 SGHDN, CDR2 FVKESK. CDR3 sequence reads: CASSPLGQKNTEAFF. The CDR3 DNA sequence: TGTGCCAGCAGCCCCCTGGGACAGAAGAACACTGAAGCTTTCTTT.

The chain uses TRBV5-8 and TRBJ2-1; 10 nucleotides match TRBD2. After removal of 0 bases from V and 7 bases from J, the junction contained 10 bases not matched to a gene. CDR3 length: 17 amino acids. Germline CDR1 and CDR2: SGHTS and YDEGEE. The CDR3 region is CASSLARTSGIRNEQFF. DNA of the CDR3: TGTGCCAGCAGCTTGGCCCGTACTAGCGGGATACGGAATGAGCAGTTCTTC.

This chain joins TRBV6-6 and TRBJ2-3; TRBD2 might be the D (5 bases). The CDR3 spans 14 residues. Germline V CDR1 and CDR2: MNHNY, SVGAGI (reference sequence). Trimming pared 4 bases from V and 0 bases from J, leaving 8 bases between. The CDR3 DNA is TGTGCCAGCAGTTCATGGACTAGCACAGATACGCAGTATTTT. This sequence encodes CASSSWTSTDTQYF.

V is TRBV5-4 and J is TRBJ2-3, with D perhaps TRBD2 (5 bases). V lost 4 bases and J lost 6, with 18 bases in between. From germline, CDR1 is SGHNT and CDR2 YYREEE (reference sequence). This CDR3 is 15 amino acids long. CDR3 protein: CASSHSERLQDTQYF. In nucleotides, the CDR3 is TGTGCCAGCAGCCACTCTGAGCGGTTACAGGATACGCAGTATTTT.

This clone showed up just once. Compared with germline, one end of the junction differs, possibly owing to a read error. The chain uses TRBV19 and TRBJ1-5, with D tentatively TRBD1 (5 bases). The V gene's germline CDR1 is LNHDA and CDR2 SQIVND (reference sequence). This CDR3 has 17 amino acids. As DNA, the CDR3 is TGTACCAGTAGTATAGATCGTCGGACATATCGCAATCAGCCCCAGCATTTT. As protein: CTSSIDRRTYRNQPQHF.

The CDR3 nucleotides read TGTGCCAGCAGTTTGCTAGGAGTCGGGAATGAGCAGTTCTTC. Its translation is CASSLLGVGNEQFF. The chain links TRBV28 to TRBJ2-1; the D is unclear. Germline CDR1 is MDHEN and CDR2 is SYDVKM. This CDR3 comprises 14 residues. V shed 3 bases and J shed 7 bases, with 13 bases lying between them.

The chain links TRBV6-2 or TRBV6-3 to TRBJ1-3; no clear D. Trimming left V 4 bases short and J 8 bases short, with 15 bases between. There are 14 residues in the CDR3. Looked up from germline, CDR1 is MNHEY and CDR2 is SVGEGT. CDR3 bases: TGTGCCAGCAGTTCCAGGATTCCTGGCGACACCATATATTTT. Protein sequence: CASSSRIPGDTIYF.